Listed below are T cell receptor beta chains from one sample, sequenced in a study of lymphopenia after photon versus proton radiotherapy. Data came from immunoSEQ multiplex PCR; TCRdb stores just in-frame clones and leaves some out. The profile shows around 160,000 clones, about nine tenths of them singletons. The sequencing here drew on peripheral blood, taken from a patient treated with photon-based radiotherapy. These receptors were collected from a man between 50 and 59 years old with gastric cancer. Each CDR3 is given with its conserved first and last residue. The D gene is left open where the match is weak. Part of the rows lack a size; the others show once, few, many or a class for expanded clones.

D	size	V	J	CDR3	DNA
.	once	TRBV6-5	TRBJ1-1	CASRYREATEAFF	TGTGCCAGCAGGTACAGGGAGGCCACTGAAGCTTTCTTT
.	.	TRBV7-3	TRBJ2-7	CASSLTSAVEQYF	TGTGCCAGCAGCTTAACTAGCGCCGTCGAGCAGTACTTC
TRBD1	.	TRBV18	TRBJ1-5	CASSPGTGGNQPQHF	TGTGCCAGCTCACCAGGGACAGGGGGCAATCAGCCCCAGCATTTT
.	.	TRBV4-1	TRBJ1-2	CASSQPWSYGYTF	TGCGCCAGCAGCCAGCCTTGGAGCTATGGCTACACCTTC
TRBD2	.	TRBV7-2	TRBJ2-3	CASSPSGSQGDTQYF	TGTGCCAGCAGCCCTAGCGGGAGTCAGGGAGATACGCAGTATTTT
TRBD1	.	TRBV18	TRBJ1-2	CASSQGQGAYGYTF	TGTGCCAGCTCACAGGGACAGGGGGCCTATGGCTACACCTTC
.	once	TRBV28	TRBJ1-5	CASRPHREVQPQHF	TGTGCCAGCAGACCTCACAGGGAAGTCCAGCCCCAGCATTTT
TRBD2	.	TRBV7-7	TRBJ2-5	CASSFAGGRETQYF	TGTGCCAGCAGCTTCGCGGGGGGACGGGAGACCCAGTACTTC
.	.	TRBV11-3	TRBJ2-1	CASSLSSNGEQFF	TGTGCCAGCAGCCTTAGCAGCAATGGTGAGCAGTTCTTC
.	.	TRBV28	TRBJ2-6	CASSPAVGGANVLTF	TGTGCCAGCAGTCCAGCTGTTGGTGGGGCCAACGTCCTGACTTTC
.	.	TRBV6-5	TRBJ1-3	CASSAGPGLGNTIYF	TGTGCCAGCAGTGCGGGACCGGGTCTCGGAAACACCATATATTTT
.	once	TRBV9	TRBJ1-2	CASSVQANYGYTF	TGTGCCAGCAGCGTACAAGCTAACTATGGCTACACCTTC
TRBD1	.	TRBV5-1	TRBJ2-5	CASSLTGTGGGETQYF	TGCGCCAGCAGCCTTACCGGGACAGGGGGCGGCGAGACCCAGTACTTC
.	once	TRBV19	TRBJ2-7	CASSIGLGGLYEQYF	TGTGCCAGTAGTATAGGACTAGGAGGATTGTACGAGCAGTACTTC
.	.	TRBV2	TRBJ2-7	CASSDLASSRGRSYEQYF	TGTGCCAGCAGTGACCTTGCCTCTTCCCGGGGGAGATCCTACGAGCAGTACTTC
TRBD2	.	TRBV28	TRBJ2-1	CASSLNPGTSGISYNEQFF	TGTGCCAGCAGTTTAAACCCAGGGACTAGCGGGATCTCCTACAATGAGCAGTTCTTC
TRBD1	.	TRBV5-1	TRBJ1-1	CASSYRTGSGTEAFF	TGCGCCAGCAGCTATCGGACAGGGAGCGGGACTGAAGCTTTCTTT
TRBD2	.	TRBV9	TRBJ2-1	CASSVGPSGRYNEQFF	TGTGCCAGCAGCGTAGGTCCTAGCGGGAGGTACAATGAGCAGTTCTTC
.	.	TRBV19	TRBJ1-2	CASSRVGAGYTF	TGTGCCAGTAGTCGAGTGGGGGCTGGCTACACCTTC
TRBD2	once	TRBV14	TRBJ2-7	CASSQDLAGAHEQYF	TGTGCCAGCAGCCAAGATCTAGCGGGAGCCCACGAGCAGTACTTC
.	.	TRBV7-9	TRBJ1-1	CASSGRSEAFF	TGTGCCAGCAGCGGCAGGAGTGAAGCTTTCTTT
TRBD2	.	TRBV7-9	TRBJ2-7	CASSSSGTTKYEQYF	TGTGCCAGCAGCTCCAGCGGGACCACAAAGTACGAGCAGTACTTC
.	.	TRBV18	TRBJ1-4	CASSPPLQGNEKLFF	TGTGCCAGCTCACCACCTCTCCAGGGTAATGAAAAACTGTTTTTT
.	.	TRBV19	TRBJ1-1	CASQDGMNTEAFF	TGTGCCAGCCAGGACGGCATGAACACTGAAGCTTTCTTT
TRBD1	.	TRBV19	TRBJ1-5	CASSPLTGGDNQPQHF	TGTGCCAGTAGTCCACTGACAGGGGGTGACAATCAGCCCCAGCATTTT
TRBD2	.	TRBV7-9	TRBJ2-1	CASSLLGTSGSGEQFF	TGTGCCAGCAGCCTCCTCGGGACTAGCGGGAGTGGTGAGCAGTTCTTC
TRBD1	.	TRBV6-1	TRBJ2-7	CASIYGTGAYEQYF	TGTGCCAGCATTTACGGGACAGGGGCCTACGAGCAGTACTTC
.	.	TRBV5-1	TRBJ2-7	CASSSHEGPQPYEQYF	TGCGCCAGCAGCTCCCATGAAGGCCCCCAACCTTACGAGCAGTACTTC
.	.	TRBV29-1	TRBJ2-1	CSVVWPHLDNEQFF	TGCAGCGTTGTTTGGCCCCACCTAGACAATGAGCAGTTCTTC
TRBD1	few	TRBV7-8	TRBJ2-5	CASSVRLDRETQYF	TGTGCCAGCAGCGTACGATTGGACAGGGAGACCCAGTACTTC
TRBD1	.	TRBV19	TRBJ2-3	CASSPRTGGTDTQYF	TGTGCCAGTAGTCCCCGGACAGGGGGCACAGATACGCAGTATTTT
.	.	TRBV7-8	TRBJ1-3	CASSLHYSGNTIYF	TGTGCCAGCAGTTTACACTACTCTGGAAACACCATATATTTT
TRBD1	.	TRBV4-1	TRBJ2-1	CASSQDLGTGSNEQFF	TGCGCCAGCAGCCAAGATCTGGGGACAGGGTCGAATGAGCAGTTCTTC
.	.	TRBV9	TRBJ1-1	CASSVEQGRPTEAFF	TGTGCCAGCAGCGTGGAGCAGGGTAGGCCCACTGAAGCTTTCTTT
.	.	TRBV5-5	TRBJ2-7	CASSLVQLTYEQYF	TGTGCCAGCAGCCTGGTGCAACTTACCTACGAGCAGTACTTC
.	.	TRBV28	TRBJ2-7	CASSYRLEQYF	TGTGCCAGCAGTTACAGACTAGAGCAGTACTTC
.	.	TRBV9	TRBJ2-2	CASSVEGSPNTGELFF	TGTGCCAGCAGCGTAGAGGGTAGCCCTAACACCGGGGAGCTGTTTTTT
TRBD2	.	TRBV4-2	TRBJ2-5	CASSQGSGRETQYF	TGTGCCAGCAGCCAGGGCAGCGGGAGAGAGACCCAGTACTTC
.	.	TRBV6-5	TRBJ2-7	CASSTGNPYEQYF	TGTGCCAGCAGTACAGGAAACCCTTACGAGCAGTACTTC
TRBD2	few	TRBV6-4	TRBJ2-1	CASSDSGTSGRAVQFF	TGTGCCAGCAGTGACTCAGGGACTAGCGGGAGGGCCGTGCAGTTCTTC
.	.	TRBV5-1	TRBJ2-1	CASSLARVNEQFF	TGCGCCAGCAGCTTGGCCAGGGTGAATGAGCAGTTCTTC